These T cell receptor beta chains were read from a single sample in a study of CD8 T cells in Susac syndrome. TCRdb reprocessed the immunoSEQ multiplex PCR reads via MiXCR and lists one record per CDR3 protein. The table records approximately 140,000 distinct CDR3 sequences, 94% of them present only once. Input material: CD8+ T cells from PBMCs. These receptors all come from a human donor in good health. CDR3s leave out the opening cysteine and the closing phenylalanine or tryptophan.

12 TRBV4-2 ASSHGTGLYEQY
16 TRBV29-1 SVEDLLGGSAWGDTQY
13 TRBV6-5 ASSLQGANTGELF
12 TRBV27 ASSLTWGTDTQY
13 TRBV30 AWSVGSGNYNEQF
12 TRBV27 ASSLSGTAYEQY
12 TRBV9 ASSDSDRGETQY
10 TRBV27 ATSRGNYGYT
13 TRBV3-1 ASSQGDWPQETQY
12 TRBV29-1 SVTGTPSTDTQY
13 TRBV30 AWIPAGSSYNEQF
13 TRBV4-3 ASSQDDSSYNEQF
9 TRBV20-1 SAPQGDTQY
14 TRBV5-6 ASSLAGQGVRETQY
12 TRBV4-3 ASSVQREGPEQY
14 TRBV3-1 ASSQGVLAGAETQY
13 TRBV5-1 ASSFNRGETDTQY
12 TRBV29-1 SAEGGTGFPEAF
15 TRBV28 ASSFGGRGSNTGELF
14 TRBV4-3 ASSPTAGGSGYGYT
9 TRBV30 AGTLYNEQF
20 TRBV21-1 ASSKGVFLGPHRLPSTDTQY
14 TRBV4-1 ASSQDHAETPYGYT
12 TRBV20-1 SAALPGQGLEQY
11 TRBV4-2 ASRGGGLNEQF
12 TRBV4-1 ASSQRVSYNEQF
13 TRBV5-1 ASSWIQPSTDTQY
13 TRBV7-9 ASSLATGRGNEQF
13 TRBV5-4 ASSLGLARNNEQF
15 TRBV20-1 SARGTGIPIQVEKLF
13 TRBV6-6 ASSWDRVDNQPQH
15 TRBV27 ASSFRQVGRDTDTQY
12 TRBV20-1 SAQTSGSADTQY
14 TRBV7-2 ASSLLTSVPYNEQF
14 TRBV27 ASSLFGDNGNQPQH
14 TRBV20-1 SASPTSGRHYNEQF
13 TRBV15 ATSSSGSSYNEQF
9 TRBV30 AWSLGDEQY
11 TRBV29-1 SVGGTNTGELF
10 TRBV20-1 SARTSGYEQY
14 TRBV20-1 SARGLAEDSYNEQF
14 TRBV20-1 SSERRAGTVKETQY
12 TRBV15 ATMGGQNLETQY
13 TRBV28 ASSGGTGGQETQY
9 TRBV29-1 SVALPNEQF
12 TRBV29-1 SVVLQTGTDGYT
11 TRBV12-3/TRBV12-4 ASSGGQYNEQF
9 TRBV19 ASKVTGAQY
13 TRBV30 AWSVPGWEYNEQF
10 TRBV4-3 ASSRVGNEQF
13 TRBV27 ASSLDNWGRDTQY
12 TRBV7-6 ASSLGGPQYEQY
12 TRBV7-9 ASSPPGRGDEQF